Presented here are 27 T cell receptor beta chains from one specimen sequenced in a study of CD8 T cells in ankylosing spondylitis. Which antigens these TCRs recognize remains unknown. Study results and caveats: There was a TCR beta motif, made of fewer than 10 highly homologous variants, that appeared characteristic of ankylosing spondylitis blood.

TCRdb redid the calling of the 5' RACE reads with MiXCR, one entry per CDR3 protein. In the table there are more than 500,000 distinct CDR3 sequences, approximately 5% of which are singletons. Sequenced: blood, either unsorted or a sorted T cell fraction (not recorded which). The origin of the receptors is a male donor with ankylosing spondylitis.

This clonotype was counted many times. J is TRBJ1-2 and V is TRBV28, with 7 positions matching TRBD1. The CDR3 consists of 15 residues. Germline V CDR1 and CDR2: MDHEN, SYDVKM. Germline trimming cut 7 bases from V and 2 bases from J; bases unmatched to any gene: 10. The CDR3 nucleotides are TGTGCCAGCACCCAAGAGGGGGCTGGGAACTATGGCTACACCTTC. Translating gives CASTQEGAGNYGYTF.

This clonotype was observed many times. This rearrangement joins TRBV29-1 to TRBJ2-5, with TRBD1 as a possible D gene (6 bases). This CDR3 is 16 amino acids long. Germline V gene data show CDR1 as SQVTM and CDR2 as ANQGSEA. The germline V and J ends were trimmed by 7 bases and 5 bases, with 26 bases remaining between them. CDR3 protein: CSAARGPGDIGETQYF. DNA of the CDR3: TGCAGCGCCGCCAGGGGACCAGGGGATATCGGGGAGACCCAGTACTTC.

This clonotype was seen ten or more times. This rearrangement joins TRBV20-1 to TRBJ1-2; possible D gene TRBD1, 5 bases. V lost 5 bases to trimming and J lost 4 bases, with 14 bases between them. CDR1 and CDR2 (germline): DFQATT, SNEGSKA (reference sequence). This CDR3 is built from 13 residues. CDR3 residues: CSAEGRLGYGYTF. CDR3 nucleotide sequence: TGCAGTGCTGAGGGACGTCTGGGCTATGGCTACACCTTC.

This clonotype was seen repeatedly, ten times or more. The chain carries TRBV4-3 and TRBJ1-2; D remains unclear. The germline V gene has CDR1 LGHNA and CDR2 YSLEER. Trimming pared 1 base from V and 2 bases from J, leaving 11 bases between. The CDR3 consists of 15 residues. CDR3 region: CASSQVLGRNYGYTF. CDR3 sequence (DNA): TGCGCCAGCAGCCAAGTGCTTGGTCGAAACTATGGCTACACCTTC.

This clonotype was counted ten times or more. The V and J genes are TRBV29-1 and TRBJ2-7; 7 positions match TRBD2. The CDR3 loop spans 14 amino acids. V was clipped by 1 base and J by 1 base; unmatched bases: 4. Germline CDR1 SQVTM, CDR2 ANQGSEA. The CDR3 sequence: CSVEAASGSYEQYF. The CDR3 region has the DNA TGCAGCGTTGAAGCGGCTAGCGGATCCTACGAGCAGTACTTC.

This clonotype was found a few times. V is TRBV20-1 and J is TRBJ2-7, with D uncertain. The length of the CDR3 is 13 residues. V gave up 4 bases and J gave up 5 bases, with 15 bases separating them. Germline CDR1 DFQATT, CDR2 SNEGSKA (reference sequence). The CDR3 here is CSANKPPRNEQYF. For the CDR3, the DNA is TGCAGTGCTAATAAGCCCCCTCGGAACGAGCAGTACTTC.

This clonotype was observed at least ten times. The chain couples TRBV9 to TRBJ1-1; D is uncertain. Trimming stripped 0 bases from V and 4 bases from J, with 10 bases between. Germline CDR1 SGDLS, CDR2 YYNGEE. The CDR3 consists of 14 residues. The CDR3, as DNA: TGTGCCAGCAGCGTAGGGCCCTTCGGCACTGAAGCTTTCTTT. As protein: CASSVGPFGTEAFF.

This clonotype showed up many times. The V and J genes are TRBV9 and TRBJ1-2; D uncertain. Trimming cost V 3 bases and J 0 bases, with 9 bases left between them. CDR3 size: 14 residues. The germline gives CDR1 SGDLS, CDR2 YYNGEE. The CDR3 here is CASSARITNYGYTF. The CDR3 coding sequence is TGTGCCAGCAGCGCACGGATAACTAACTATGGCTACACCTTC.

This clonotype was recorded many times. The CDR3 reads CASSLAYGGPSSYEQYF. For the CDR3, the DNA is TGCGCCAGCAGCTTGGCCTATGGCGGCCCGAGCTCCTACGAGCAGTACTTC. The gene calls are TRBV5-1 and TRBJ2-7, with D uncertain. There are 17 residues in the CDR3. Germline loops: CDR1 SGHRS, CDR2 YFSETQ. Trimming pared 0 bases from V and 0 bases from J, leaving 16 bases between.

This clonotype came up many times. This chain connects TRBV15 to TRBJ2-2; no clear D. V lost 1 base and J lost 6, with 9 bases in between. The length of the CDR3 is 14 residues. The germline CDR1 and CDR2 sequences are LNHNV and YYDKDF (reference sequence). The CDR3 coding sequence is TGTGCCACCAGCAGAGTTAGAGAGGCCGGGGAGCTGTTTTTT. This gives the protein CATSRVREAGELFF.

Ten or more counts support this clonotype. The chain carries TRBV5-1 and TRBJ1-1; D unclear. The CDR3 runs to 12 residues. Germline V lookup: CDR1 SGHRS, CDR2 YFSETQ. V was pared by 1 base and J by 8 bases, with 9 bases between. The DNA for the CDR3 is TGCGCCAGCAGCTTGCCCCCACAAGAAGCTTTCTTT. It specifies CASSLPPQEAFF.

This clonotype was observed many times. The CDR3 nucleotides are TGTGCCAGCAGCTTAGGTCGGGGGTCCTATGGCTACACCTTC. It codes for CASSLGRGSYGYTF. The chain is built from TRBV7-2 and TRBJ1-2; D is possibly TRBD1 (5 bases). Trimming pared 1 base from V and 4 bases from J, leaving 10 bases between. Germline V gene data show CDR1 as SGHTA and CDR2 as FQGNSA. This CDR3 is 14 amino acids long.

V usage is TRBV5-1 and J usage is TRBJ2-1; 8 positions match TRBD2. Germline values: CDR1 SGHRS, CDR2 YFSETQ. The CDR3 has 17 residues. J gave up 7 bases and V 0 bases, and 12 bases lay outside the gene matches. The CDR3 nucleotides read TGCGCCAGCAGCTTGGAGCTAGCGGGTATTGGGGGGAATGAGCAGTTCTTC. Encoded protein: CASSLELAGIGGNEQFF. The entire variable domain, with the rest obtained from reference TRBV5-1 and TRBJ2-1, is as follows: KAGVTQTPRYLIKTRGQQVTLSCSPISGHRSVSWYQQTPGQGLQFLFEYFSETQRNKGNFPGRFSGRQFSNSRSEMNVSTLELGDSALYLCASSLELAGIGGNEQFFGPGTRLTVL.

This clonotype was picked up many times. The chain couples TRBV27 to TRBJ1-6; D remains unclear. Trimming shortened V by 6 bases and J by 9 bases, and 12 bases separated the two germline ends. This CDR3 spans 13 amino acids. The V gene's germline CDR1 is MNHEY and CDR2 SMNVEV (reference sequence). CDR3 in amino acids: CASRALGGSPLHF. The CDR3 bases are TGTGCCAGCAGGGCCCTAGGCGGTTCACCCCTCCACTTT.

This clonotype was found many times. Here the CDR3 DNA reads TGCAGTGCTAGAGTTAACCAGCGAGGGGCCGGGGAGCTGTTTTTT. Its protein product is CSARVNQRGAGELFF. The V gene is TRBV20-1, the J gene TRBJ2-2; D tentatively reads TRBD1 or TRBD2 (5 bases each). CDR1 is DFQATT, CDR2 SNEGSKA, per germline (reference sequence). Between the trimmed V and J ends, which lost 1 base and 6 bases, there was a span of 15 bases. The CDR3 has 15 amino acids.

This clonotype has a handful of counts. Here the CDR3 reads CASSLSDFNTEAFF. The CDR3 DNA reads TGCGCCAGCAGCTTGTCAGATTTCAACACTGAAGCTTTCTTT. The chain joins TRBV5-1 to TRBJ1-1; no definite D call. V gave up 1 base and J gave up 2 bases, with 9 bases separating them. Per germline, CDR1 SGHRS and CDR2 YFSETQ. The CDR3 contains 14 residues.

V is TRBV20-1 and J is TRBJ2-7; 13 nucleotides align to TRBD2. The junction had 3 bases not matched to a gene; V was cut back by 1 base and J by 3 bases. CDR3 length: 15 amino acids. Germline CDR1 and CDR2: DFQATT and SNEGSKA (reference sequence). The CDR3 nucleotides are TGCAGTGCTAGAGCAACTAGCGGGAGGGGCTACGAGCAGTACTTC. This encodes CSARATSGRGYEQYF.

This clonotype showed up many times. V gene TRBV7-3 combines with J gene TRBJ1-6, with unresolved D. The V end was cut by 2 bases, the J end by 5 bases, with 10 bases between. This CDR3 has 15 residues. Germline CDR1 is SGHTA and CDR2 is FQGTGA. In nucleotides, the CDR3 is TGTGCCAGCAGCTTAGCGCCCGGGAATAATTCACCCCTCCACTTT. Translating gives CASSLAPGNNSPLHF. Supplemented by reference TRBV7-3 and TRBJ1-6, the full variable domain reads GAGVSQTPSNKVTEKGKYVELRCDPISGHTALYWYRQSLGQGPEFLIYFQGTGAADDSGLPNDRFFAVRPEGSVSTLKIQRTERGDSAVYLCASSLAPGNNSPLHFGNGTRLTVT.

This clonotype occurred many times. J is TRBJ1-1 and V is TRBV12-3 or TRBV12-4, with unresolved D. The CDR3 has 16 amino acids. Between the trimmed V and J ends, which lost 2 bases and 3 bases, there was a span of 16 bases. This chain's CDR3 is CASSLSGGGEYTEAFF. The DNA of the CDR3 is TGTGCCAGCAGTTTAAGCGGAGGCGGAGAGTACACTGAAGCTTTCTTT.

In its sample, this clonotype was seen many times. The chain combines TRBV29-1 with TRBJ1-2, with a weak D call TRBD1 (5 bases). The CDR3 totals 14 residues. V lost 0 bases, J lost 6 bases, and 14 bases lay in between. Germline CDR1 is SQVTM and CDR2 is ANQGSEA. CDR3 sequence: CSVEDPGVRDGYTF. The CDR3 bases are TGCAGCGTTGAAGATCCGGGGGTGAGGGATGGCTACACCTTC.

This clonotype was recorded many times. This chain uses TRBV5-1 with TRBJ1-4; tentative D call: TRBD1 (5 bases). In germline, CDR1 is SGHRS, CDR2 YFSETQ. The V gene lost 4 bases and the J gene lost 4 bases, with 11 bases spanning the gap. The length of the CDR3 is 14 residues. The CDR3 loop is CASSPGRRNEKLFF. In DNA form, the CDR3 reads TGCGCCAGCAGCCCGGGACGGCGTAATGAAAAACTGTTTTTT.

This clonotype occurred many times. This chain uses TRBV3-1 with TRBJ2-7; no firm D call. This CDR3 spans 16 amino acids. In germline, CDR1 is LGHDT, CDR2 YNNKEL (reference sequence). V was pared by 0 bases and J by 6 bases, with 18 bases between. CDR3 in DNA: TGTGCCAGCAGCCAAGAGTGGTCAGACCCCTCTGCCGAGCAGTACTTC. Residues: CASSQEWSDPSAEQYF.

This clonotype was seen at least ten times. The CDR3 spells CASSLNGQGGTEAFF. The CDR3 nucleotides read TGTGCCAGCAGCTTGAATGGGCAGGGTGGCACTGAAGCTTTCTTT. The V call is TRBV6-1, the J call TRBJ1-1; D might be TRBD1 (5 bases). V lost 6 bases to trimming and J lost 4 bases, with 18 bases between them. The germline CDR1 and CDR2 sequences are MNHNS and SASEGT. This CDR3 is 15 amino acids long.

This clonotype was seen only a few times. This chain links TRBV7-2 with TRBJ2-7; weak D call: TRBD1 (6 bases). CDR1 is SGHTA and CDR2 is FQGNSA in the germline V gene. V lost 5 bases to trimming and J lost 3 bases, with 17 bases between them. This CDR3 comprises 15 residues. Here the CDR3 reads CASSQLWDINYEQYF. The CDR3 DNA reads TGTGCCAGCAGCCAGCTATGGGACATCAACTACGAGCAGTACTTC.

This clonotype showed up many times. CDR3 protein: CASSLAQGLYGYTF. CDR3 DNA sequence: TGTGCCAGCAGCTTGGCACAGGGGCTCTATGGCTACACCTTC. The chain recombines TRBV5-6 with TRBJ1-2; 7 bases match TRBD1. Germline loops: CDR1 SGHDT, CDR2 YYEEEE. Trimming cost V 0 bases and J 4 bases; bases outside gene matches: 3. The CDR3 loop spans 14 amino acids.

Regarding this clonotype: This sequence may be a read error, since a much larger clone differs from it by one base. Without the conserved terminal phenylalanine or tryptophan, this CDR3 likely stems from a read error. This chain links TRBV7-6 with TRBJ2-2, with TRBD1 as a possible D gene (6 bases). The CDR3 is 16 amino acids. Trimming shortened V by 5 bases and J by 6 bases, and 19 bases separated the two germline ends. The germline CDR1 and CDR2 sequences are SGHVS and FNYEAQ. CDR3 DNA: TGTGCCAGCAGCGCCTCTTACGGGACACTCGCCGGGGAGCTGTTTCTT. Translating it yields CASSASYGTLAGELFL.

This clonotype showed up many times. V usage is TRBV29-1 and J usage is TRBJ2-7; D may correspond to TRBD1 or TRBD2 (6 bases each). Trimming pared 3 bases from V and 0 bases from J, leaving 15 bases between. The CDR3 loop spans 15 amino acids. Germline-derived CDR1 and CDR2 are SQVTM and ANQGSEA. CDR3 DNA sequence: TGCAGCGTTGAGTATCGCGGGGACATCTCCTACGAGCAGTACTTC. This codes for CSVEYRGDISYEQYF.